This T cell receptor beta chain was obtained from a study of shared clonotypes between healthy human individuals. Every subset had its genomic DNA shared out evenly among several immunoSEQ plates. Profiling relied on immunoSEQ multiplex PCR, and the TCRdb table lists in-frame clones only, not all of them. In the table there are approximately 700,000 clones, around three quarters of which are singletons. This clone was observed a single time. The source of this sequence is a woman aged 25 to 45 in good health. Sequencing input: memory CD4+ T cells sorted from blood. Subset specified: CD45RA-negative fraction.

CDR3 nucleotides: TGTGCCAGCAGCGCCTCGACAGGGGGAAAAAATGGCTACACCTTC. Its translation: CASSASTGGKNGYTF. This chain joins TRBV7-3 and TRBJ1-2; TRBD1 matches at 9 bases. This CDR3 spans 15 amino acids. CDR1 is SGHTA and CDR2 is FQGTGA in the germline V gene. V lost 5 bases, J lost 6 bases, and 10 bases stayed unmatched.